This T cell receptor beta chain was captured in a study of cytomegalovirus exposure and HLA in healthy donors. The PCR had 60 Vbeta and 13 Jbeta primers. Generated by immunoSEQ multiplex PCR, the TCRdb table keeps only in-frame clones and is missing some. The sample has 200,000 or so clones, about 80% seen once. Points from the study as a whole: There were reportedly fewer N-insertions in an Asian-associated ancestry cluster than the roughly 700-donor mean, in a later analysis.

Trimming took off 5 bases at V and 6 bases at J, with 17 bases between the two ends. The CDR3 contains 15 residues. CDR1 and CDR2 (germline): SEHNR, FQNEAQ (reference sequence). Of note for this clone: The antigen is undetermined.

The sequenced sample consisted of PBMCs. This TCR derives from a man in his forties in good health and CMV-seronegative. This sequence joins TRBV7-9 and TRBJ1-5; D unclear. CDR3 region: CASSSPGEVGQPQHF. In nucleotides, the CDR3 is TGTGCCAGCAGCAGCCCTGGGGAGGTCGGTCAGCCCCAGCATTTT.